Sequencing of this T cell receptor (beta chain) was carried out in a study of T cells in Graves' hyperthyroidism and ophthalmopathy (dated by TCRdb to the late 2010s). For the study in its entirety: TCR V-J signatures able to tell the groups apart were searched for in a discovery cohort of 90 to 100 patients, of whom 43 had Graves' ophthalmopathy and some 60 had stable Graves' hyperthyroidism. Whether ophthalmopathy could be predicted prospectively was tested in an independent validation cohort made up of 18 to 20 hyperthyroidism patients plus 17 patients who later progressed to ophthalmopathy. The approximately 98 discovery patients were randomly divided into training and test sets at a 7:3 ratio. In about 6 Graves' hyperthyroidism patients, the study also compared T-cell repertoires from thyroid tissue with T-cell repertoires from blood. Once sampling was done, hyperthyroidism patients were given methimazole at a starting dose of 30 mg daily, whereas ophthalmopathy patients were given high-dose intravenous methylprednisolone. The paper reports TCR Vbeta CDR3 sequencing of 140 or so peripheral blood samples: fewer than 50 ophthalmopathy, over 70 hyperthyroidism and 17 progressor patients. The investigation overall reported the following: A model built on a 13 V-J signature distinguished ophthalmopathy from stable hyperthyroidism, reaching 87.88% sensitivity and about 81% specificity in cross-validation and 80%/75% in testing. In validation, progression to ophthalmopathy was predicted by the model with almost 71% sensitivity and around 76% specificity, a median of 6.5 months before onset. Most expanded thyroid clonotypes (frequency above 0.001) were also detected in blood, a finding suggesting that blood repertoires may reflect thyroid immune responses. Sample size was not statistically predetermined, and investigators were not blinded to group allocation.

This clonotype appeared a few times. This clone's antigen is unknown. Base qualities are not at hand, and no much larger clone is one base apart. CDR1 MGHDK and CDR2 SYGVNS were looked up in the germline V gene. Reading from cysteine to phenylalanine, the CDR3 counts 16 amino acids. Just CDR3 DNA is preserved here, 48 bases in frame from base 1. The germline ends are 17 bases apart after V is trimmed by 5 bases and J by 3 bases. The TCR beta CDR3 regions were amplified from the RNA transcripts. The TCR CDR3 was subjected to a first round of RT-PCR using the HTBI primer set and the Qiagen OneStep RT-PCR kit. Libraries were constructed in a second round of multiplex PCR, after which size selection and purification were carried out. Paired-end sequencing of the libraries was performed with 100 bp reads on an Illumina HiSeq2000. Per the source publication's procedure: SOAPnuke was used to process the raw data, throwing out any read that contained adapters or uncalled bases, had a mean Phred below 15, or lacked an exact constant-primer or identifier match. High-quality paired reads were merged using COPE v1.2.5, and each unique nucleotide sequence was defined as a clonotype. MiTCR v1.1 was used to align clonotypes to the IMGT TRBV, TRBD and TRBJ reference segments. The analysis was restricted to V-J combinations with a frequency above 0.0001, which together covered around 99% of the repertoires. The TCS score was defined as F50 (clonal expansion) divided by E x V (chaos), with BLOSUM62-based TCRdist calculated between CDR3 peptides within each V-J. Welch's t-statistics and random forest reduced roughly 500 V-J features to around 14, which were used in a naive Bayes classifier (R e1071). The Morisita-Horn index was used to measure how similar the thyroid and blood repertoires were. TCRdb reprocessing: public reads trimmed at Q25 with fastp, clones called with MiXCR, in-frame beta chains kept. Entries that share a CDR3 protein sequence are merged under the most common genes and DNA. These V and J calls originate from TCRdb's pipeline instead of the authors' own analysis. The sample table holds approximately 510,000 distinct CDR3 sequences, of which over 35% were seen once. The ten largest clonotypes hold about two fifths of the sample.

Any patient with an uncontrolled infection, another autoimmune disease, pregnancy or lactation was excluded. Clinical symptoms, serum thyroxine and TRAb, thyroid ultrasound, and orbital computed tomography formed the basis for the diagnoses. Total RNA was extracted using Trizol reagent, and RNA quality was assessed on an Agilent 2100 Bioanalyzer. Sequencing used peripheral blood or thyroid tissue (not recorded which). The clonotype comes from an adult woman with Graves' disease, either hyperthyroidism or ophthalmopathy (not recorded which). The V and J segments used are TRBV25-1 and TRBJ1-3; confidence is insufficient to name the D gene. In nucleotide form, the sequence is TGTGCCAGCAGTCCCGACCTAGACATTGGTGGAAACACCATATATTTT. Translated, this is CASSPDLDIGGNTIYF.